This TCR beta chain came from a study of regulatory T cells in long-lasting Graves disease. V was pared by 5 bases and J by 4 bases, with 16 bases of the junction left unmatched. CDR3 size: 17 residues. The germline gives CDR1 MNHNS, CDR2 SASEGT. CDR3-region Arm-PCR and iRepertoire HTBI primers produced the TCR beta libraries. TCRdb redid the calling of the multiplex PCR reads with MiXCR, one entry per CDR3 protein. The sample has under 450,000 distinct CDR3 sequences, about 20% seen once. The time point here: persistent/refractory GD, antithyroid drugs over 5 years with positive TRAb. Following extraction of RNA from PBMCs, that RNA was used to make the TCR library.

The sequences come from peripheral blood mononuclear cells (PBMCs), collected when the disease was refractory, from a patient treated with antithyroid drugs. This clonotype was sampled from a female donor with Graves disease. The genes are TRBV6-1 and TRBJ1-2, with 7 bases lining up with TRBD1. The CDR3 DNA reads as TGTGCCAGCAGTACAGACGACAGGGAAATGCCCCCCTATGGCTACACCTTC. Translation: CASSTDDREMPPYGYTF.